This T cell receptor (beta chain) was found in a study of blood T cell repertoires in COVID-19. Study as a whole: Researchers got acute and convalescent COVID-19 samples from the United States, Italy and Spain. The analysed material was cDNA or gDNA that came from T cells, B-cell-depleted T cells, or PBMCs.

The CDR3 is 15 residues long. Trimming pared 0 bases from V and 5 bases from J, leaving 12 bases between. CDR1 is SGDLS and CDR2 is YYNGEE in the germline V gene. Authors' processing steps: Reference gene primers were amplified, and this amplification served to estimate nucleated cell counts. TCRdb's table, derived via immunoSEQ multiplex PCR, lists solely in-frame clones and lacks some. V and J calls and clone size are as listed in that table; D and trimming were resolved from the DNA. The sample holds 80,000 to 100,000 clones, over 70% seen once. The sequenced material came from peripheral blood. The chain links TRBV9 to TRBJ2-1, with D perhaps matching TRBD2 (5 bases). The clonotype was recovered from a man between 60 and 75 years old with acute or convalescent COVID-19. This CDR3 is CASSVARTGNNEQFF. CDR3 DNA sequence: TGTGCCAGCAGCGTAGCACGGACGGGGAACAATGAGCAGTTCTTC.